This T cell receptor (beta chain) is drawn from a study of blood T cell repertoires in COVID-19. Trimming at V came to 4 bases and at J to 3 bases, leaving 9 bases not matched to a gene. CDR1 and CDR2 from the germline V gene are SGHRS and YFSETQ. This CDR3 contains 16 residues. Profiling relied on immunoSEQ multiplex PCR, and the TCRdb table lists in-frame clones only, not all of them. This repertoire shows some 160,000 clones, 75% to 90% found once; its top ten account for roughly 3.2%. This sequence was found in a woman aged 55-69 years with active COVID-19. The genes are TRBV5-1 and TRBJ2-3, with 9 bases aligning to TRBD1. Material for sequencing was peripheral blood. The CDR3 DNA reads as TGCGCCAGCAGCCCCCGCACAGGGGGCGAGACAGATACGCAGTATTTT. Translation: CASSPRTGGETDTQYF. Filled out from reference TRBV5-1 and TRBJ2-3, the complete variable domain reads KAGVTQTPRYLIKTRGQQVTLSCSPISGHRSVSWYQQTPGQGLQFLFEYFSETQRNKGNFPGRFSGRQFSNSRSEMNVSTLELGDSALYLCASSPRTGGETDTQYFGPGTRLTVL.